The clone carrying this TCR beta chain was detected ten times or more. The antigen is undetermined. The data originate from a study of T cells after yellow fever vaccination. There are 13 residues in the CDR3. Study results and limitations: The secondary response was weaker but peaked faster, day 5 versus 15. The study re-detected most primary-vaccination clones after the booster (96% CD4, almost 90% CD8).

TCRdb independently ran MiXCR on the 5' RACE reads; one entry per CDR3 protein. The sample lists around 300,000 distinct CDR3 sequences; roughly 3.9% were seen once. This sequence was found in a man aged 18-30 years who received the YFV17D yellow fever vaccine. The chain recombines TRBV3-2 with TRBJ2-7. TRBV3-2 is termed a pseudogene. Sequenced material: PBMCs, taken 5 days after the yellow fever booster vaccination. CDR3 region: CASSQVRPDEQYV. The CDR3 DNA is TGTGCCAGCAGCCAAGTAAGGCCGGACGAGCAGTACGTC.